This section outlines one T cell receptor (beta chain) sequence together with its context. Antigen: not known. The sample originates from a study of shared clonotypes between healthy human individuals. The CDR3 has 16 amino acids. The V gene end was trimmed by 3 bases and the J gene end by 4 bases; junction bases not matched to a gene: 7. CDR1 is SGDLS and CDR2 is YYNGEE in the germline V gene. Everyone who donated was a Caucasian adult who lived in Nashville, Tennessee. Some clones are missing from TCRdb's copy, which holds only in-frame ones; the method was immunoSEQ multiplex PCR. Of 600,000 to 750,000 clones in the sample, 90% were seen once. Whole-study results and caveats: Naive CD4 clonotypes were shared across several donors at about 5.2%. Blood was the sole source, and tissue repertoires probably differ. In contrast to clonotypes shared by all four donors, non-shared clonotypes had lower generation probabilities.

The source of this sequence is a man aged 18-30 years in good health. Some clones in this sample may be carry-over from other donors' samples. This chain connects TRBV9 to TRBJ2-5, with 12 nucleotides matching TRBD1. The specimen was memory CD8+ T cells from PBMCs. Subset defined: CD45RO+ cells pooled with CCR7-negative TemRA cells. The DNA of the CDR3 is TGTGCCAGCAGCGGGGCCGGGACAGGGGGCAGAGAGACCCAGTACTTC. Translation gives CASSGAGTGGRETQYF.